A selection of T cell receptor beta chains follows, all from one sample in a study of CD8 T cells in Susac syndrome. A single record per CDR3 protein comes from TCRdb applying MiXCR to the immunoSEQ multiplex PCR reads. The table records 100,000 to 150,000 distinct CDR3 sequences, over 90% of them present only once. Specimen: CD8+ T cells from PBMCs. The receptors were sampled from a human donor with multiple sclerosis. Each CDR3 is given with its conserved first and last residue. A D gene is named only where the DNA matches it firmly. Rows may omit the clone size; those that give it use once, few, many or a size class.

TRBV10-3	-	TRBJ1-5	-	TGTGCCATCAGTGAGTCACCCCGGCAGCCCCAGCATTTT	CAISESPRQPQHF
TRBV20-1	-	TRBJ1-1	once	TGCAGTGCTGGTGGGACTCCTGGGAACACTGAAGCTTTCTTT	CSAGGTPGNTEAFF
TRBV29-1	TRBD2	TRBJ2-4	-	TGCAGCGTCCTCGGACTAGCGGGGGTAGCCAAAAACATTCAGTACTTC	CSVLGLAGVAKNIQYF
TRBV5-8	TRBD1	TRBJ2-5	-	TGTGCCAGCAGCTGGGGGACAGGGGAAGAGACCCAGTACTTC	CASSWGTGEETQYF
TRBV13	-	TRBJ2-1	-	TGTGCCAGCAGGAGGGGGGCTAGCGAAGTTGGTGAGCAGTTCTTC	CASRRGASEVGEQFF
TRBV27	-	TRBJ1-5	-	TGTGCCAGCAGTTTACGGCACCTTAGCAATCAGCCCCAGCATTTT	CASSLRHLSNQPQHF
TRBV6-1	-	TRBJ2-5	-	TGTGCCAGCAGCGTACAGGGTAGGGAGACCCAGTACTTC	CASSVQGRETQYF
TRBV27	-	TRBJ1-5	-	TGTGCCAGCAAGGCTTTATCCAATCAGCCCCAGCATTTT	CASKALSNQPQHF
TRBV7-9	-	TRBJ2-1	-	TGTGCCAGCAGCTCTGGTATTGAGCAGTTCTTC	CASSSGIEQFF
TRBV12-3/TRBV12-4	-	TRBJ2-5	-	TGTGCCAGCAGTTTAGCACCGACAGGAGAGACCCAGTACTTC	CASSLAPTGETQYF
TRBV10-3	TRBD1	TRBJ1-2	-	TGTGCCATCAGTGAGCCGGACAGGGAAGTTGGCTACACCTTC	CAISEPDREVGYTF
TRBV30	-	TRBJ2-7	-	TGTGCCTGGAGTTGGGGTGCTTCCTACGAGCAGTACTTC	CAWSWGASYEQYF
TRBV28	-	TRBJ2-3	-	TGTGCCAGCAACCTGGGACGGACTAGCACAGATACGCAGTATTTT	CASNLGRTSTDTQYF
TRBV12-3/TRBV12-4	TRBD1	TRBJ2-3	-	TGTGCCAGCAGTTTAAGGTGGGAGGTGGACAGGGGAAAAGATACGCAGTATTTT	CASSLRWEVDRGKDTQYF
TRBV29-1	-	TRBJ1-6	-	TGCAGCGTCCGACCCGTCTGCAGGACGCGGTCACCCCTCCACTTT	CSVRPVCRTRSPLHF
TRBV12-3/TRBV12-4	-	TRBJ1-2	-	TGTGCCAGCAACTCCCCGAATTTGGGCTACACCTTC	CASNSPNLGYTF
TRBV27	TRBD2	TRBJ2-1	-	TGTGCCAGCAGCAGGACTAGCGGGAGCGGAGGCTCCTACAATGAGCAGTTCTTC	CASSRTSGSGGSYNEQFF
TRBV2	TRBD2	TRBJ2-3	-	TGTGCCAGCAGTGAAGCTTACTGGCGGGAGGGCCAAGATACGCAGTATTTT	CASSEAYWREGQDTQYF
TRBV7-9	-	TRBJ2-3	-	TGTGCCAGTGTAAAGGGGGAGCGCGGCGATACGCAGTATTTT	CASVKGERGDTQYF
TRBV18	-	TRBJ1-1	-	TGTGCCAGCTCACCACGAGGTCCTCGGGCCACTGAAGCTTTCTTT	CASSPRGPRATEAFF
TRBV24-1	-	TRBJ1-2	-	TGTGCCACCAGTGATTTGGACAGGAATTATGGCTACACCTTC	CATSDLDRNYGYTF
TRBV27	TRBD1	TRBJ1-2	-	TGTGCCAGCAGCGAACGAACAGGGGGCGGTCTGAGCTACACCTTC	CASSERTGGGLSYTF
TRBV24-1	TRBD2	TRBJ2-3	-	TGTGCCACCAGTGATTTGGGGATAGCGGGAGATGCAGATACGCAGTATTTT	CATSDLGIAGDADTQYF
TRBV2	TRBD2	TRBJ2-2	-	TGTGCCAGCAGAGCCACAGGGAGACTAGCGGGAAACACCGGGGAGCTGTTTTTT	CASRATGRLAGNTGELFF
TRBV9	TRBD2	TRBJ2-7	-	TGTGCCAGCAGCGTATCCGGGGGGAACTACGAGCAGTACTTC	CASSVSGGNYEQYF
TRBV2	TRBD2	TRBJ2-7	-	TGTGCCAGCAGTGAATGGACTAGCGGGGGGGCGGTGTACGAGCAGTACTTC	CASSEWTSGGAVYEQYF
TRBV29-1	TRBD1	TRBJ1-2	-	TGCAGCGCGGGACAGGGCTTATTGGGCTACACCTTC	CSAGQGLLGYTF
TRBV4-1	-	TRBJ2-5	-	TGCGCCAGCAGCCAAGATCCAGGAGGGCACGAGACCCAGTACTTC	CASSQDPGGHETQYF
TRBV7-6	-	TRBJ2-6	-	TGTGCCAGCAGCGTTTATCCAGGGGAGGTATCCGGGGCCAACGTCCTGACTTTC	CASSVYPGEVSGANVLTF
TRBV7-8	TRBD2	TRBJ2-7	-	TGTGCCAGCAGCCCCAGAATAGCGGGTCACGAGCAGTACTTC	CASSPRIAGHEQYF
TRBV9	-	TRBJ2-7	-	TGTGCCAGCAGCGTAGGTCAGGAACCCTACGAGCAGTACTTC	CASSVGQEPYEQYF
TRBV12-3/TRBV12-4	-	TRBJ2-5	-	TGTGCCAGCAGTTTGCAGGTGCACGAGACCCAGTACTTC	CASSLQVHETQYF
TRBV27	TRBD1	TRBJ1-5	-	TGTGCCAGCAGCATCGGACAGGTCAATCAGCCCCAGCATTTT	CASSIGQVNQPQHF
TRBV28	-	TRBJ1-1	-	TGTGCCAGCAGTTCCGCGGGTGGGGGCGGATACACTGAAGCTTTCTTT	CASSSAGGGGYTEAFF
TRBV3-1	TRBD2	TRBJ2-3	-	TGTGCCAGCAGCCAGGGGACTAGCGGGAGGGCCCTCACAGATACGCAGTATTTT	CASSQGTSGRALTDTQYF
TRBV3-1	TRBD1	TRBJ2-1	-	TGTGCCAGCAGCCAAGAAACGGGACAGGGTACCAATGAGCAGTTCTTC	CASSQETGQGTNEQFF
TRBV12-3/TRBV12-4	-	TRBJ2-2	-	TGTGCCAGCAGTTTAGCGAACGGCGGAAGGGAGTTCGCCGGGGAGCTGTTTTTT	CASSLANGGREFAGELFF
TRBV4-1	TRBD2	TRBJ2-1	-	TGCGCCAGCAGCCAATCAGGGCTAGCGGCCTACAATGAGCAGTTCTTC	CASSQSGLAAYNEQFF